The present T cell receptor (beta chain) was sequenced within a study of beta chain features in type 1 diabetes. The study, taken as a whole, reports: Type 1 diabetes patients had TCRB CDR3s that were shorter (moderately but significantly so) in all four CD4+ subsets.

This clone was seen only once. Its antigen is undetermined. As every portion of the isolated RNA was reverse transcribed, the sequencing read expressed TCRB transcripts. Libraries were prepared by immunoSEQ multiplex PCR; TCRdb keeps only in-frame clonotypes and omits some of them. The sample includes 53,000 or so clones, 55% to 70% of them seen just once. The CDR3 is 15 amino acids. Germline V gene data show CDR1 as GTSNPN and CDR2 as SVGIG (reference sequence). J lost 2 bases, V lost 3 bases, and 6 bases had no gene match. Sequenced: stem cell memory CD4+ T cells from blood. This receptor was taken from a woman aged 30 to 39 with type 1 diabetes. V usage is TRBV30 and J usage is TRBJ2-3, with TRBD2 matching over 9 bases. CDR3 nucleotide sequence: TGTGCCTGGAGACCGATAGCGGGAGTCACAGATACGCAGTATTTT. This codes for CAWRPIAGVTDTQYF.